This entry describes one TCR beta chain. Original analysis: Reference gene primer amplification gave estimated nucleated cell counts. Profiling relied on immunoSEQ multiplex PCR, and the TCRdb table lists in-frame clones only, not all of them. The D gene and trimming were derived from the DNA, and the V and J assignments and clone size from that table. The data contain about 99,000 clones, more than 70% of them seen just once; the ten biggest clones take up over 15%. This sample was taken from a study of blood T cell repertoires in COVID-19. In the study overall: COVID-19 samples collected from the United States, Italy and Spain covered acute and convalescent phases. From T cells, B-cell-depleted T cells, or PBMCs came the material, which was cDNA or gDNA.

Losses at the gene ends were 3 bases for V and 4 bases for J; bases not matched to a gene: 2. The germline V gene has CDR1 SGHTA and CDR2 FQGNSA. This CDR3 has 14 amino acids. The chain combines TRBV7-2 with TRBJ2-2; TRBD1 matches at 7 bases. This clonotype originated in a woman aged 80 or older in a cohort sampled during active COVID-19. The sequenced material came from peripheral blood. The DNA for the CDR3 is TGTGCCAGCAGCTTCCACAGGGGCACCGGGGAGCTGTTTTTT. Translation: CASSFHRGTGELFF.